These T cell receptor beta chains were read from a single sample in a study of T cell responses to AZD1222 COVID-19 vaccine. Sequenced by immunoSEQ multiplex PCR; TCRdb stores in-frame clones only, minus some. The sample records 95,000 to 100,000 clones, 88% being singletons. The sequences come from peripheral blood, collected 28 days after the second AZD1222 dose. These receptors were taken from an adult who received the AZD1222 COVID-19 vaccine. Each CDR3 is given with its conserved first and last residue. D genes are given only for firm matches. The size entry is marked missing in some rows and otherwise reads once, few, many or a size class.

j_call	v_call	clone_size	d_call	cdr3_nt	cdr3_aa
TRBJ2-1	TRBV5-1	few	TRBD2	TGCGCCAGCAGCTTGGCCCCAGCGGGAGGGCCAAATGAGCAGTTCTTC	CASSLAPAGGPNEQFF
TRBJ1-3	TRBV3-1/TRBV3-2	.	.	TGTGCCAGCAGCCCGACACGGGACTCTGGAAACACCATATATTTT	CASSPTRDSGNTIYF
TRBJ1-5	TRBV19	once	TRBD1	TGTGCCAGTAATCGGGTGGGAGGGGGCTCGTCGAGTCAGCCCCAGCATTTT	CASNRVGGGSSSQPQHF
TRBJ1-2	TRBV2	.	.	TGTGCCAGCAACATAGGGACCAGAAACGGCTACACCTTC	CASNIGTRNGYTF
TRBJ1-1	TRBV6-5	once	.	TGTGCCAGCAGTTATATAAGGGGCACTGAAGCTTTCTTT	CASSYIRGTEAFF
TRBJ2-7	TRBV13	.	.	TGTGCCAGCAGCAGGGCGAAGGCCTACGAGCAGTACTTC	CASSRAKAYEQYF
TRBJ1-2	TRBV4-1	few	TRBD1	TGCGCCAGCAGCCAAGCTGGGACAGGGGGCTATGGCTACACCTTC	CASSQAGTGGYGYTF
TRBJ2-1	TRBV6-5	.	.	TGTGCCAGCGGAGGGCCGCGTGAGCAGTTCTTC	CASGGPREQFF
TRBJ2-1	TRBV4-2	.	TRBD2	TGTGCCAGCAGCCGGGGACTGGCGGGGGGGTTTAGCTCCTACAATGAGCAGTTCTTC	CASSRGLAGGFSSYNEQFF
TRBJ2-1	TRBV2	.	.	TGTGCCAGCACGGTCGGGACCTACAATGAGCAGTTCTTC	CASTVGTYNEQFF
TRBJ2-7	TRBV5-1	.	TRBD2	TGCGCCAGGGCGAAGGGACTAGAGACCTACGAGCAGTACTTC	CARAKGLETYEQYF
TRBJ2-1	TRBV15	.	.	TGTGCCACCAGCAGAGATGGTTTGGGGACCCTCGGGTACAATGAGCAGTTCTTC	CATSRDGLGTLGYNEQFF
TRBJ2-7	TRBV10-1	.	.	TGCGCCAGCGGTACAGGCTACGAGCAGTACTTC	CASGTGYEQYF
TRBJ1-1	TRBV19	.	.	TGTGCCAGTAGTATATCCATGAACACTGAAGCTTTCTTT	CASSISMNTEAFF
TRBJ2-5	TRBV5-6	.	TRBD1	TGTGCCAGCAACTTCGGGACAGGGTACCAAGAGACCCAGTACTTC	CASNFGTGYQETQYF
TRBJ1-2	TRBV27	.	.	TGTGCCAGCAGTCCCGCCCCGGGGCAGCCCGAAAACTATGGCTACACCTTC	CASSPAPGQPENYGYTF
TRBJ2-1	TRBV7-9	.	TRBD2	TGTGCCAGCAGCGGTAGCGGGAGGTCCTACAATGAGCAGTTCTTC	CASSGSGRSYNEQFF
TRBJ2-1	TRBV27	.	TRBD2	TGTGCCACCGTACGGCGGGAGGGGACTGAGCAGTTCTTC	CATVRREGTEQFF
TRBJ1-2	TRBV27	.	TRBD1	TGTGCCAGCACTCCGCTCTGGACAGGGGTAAGAAATGGCTACACCTTC	CASTPLWTGVRNGYTF
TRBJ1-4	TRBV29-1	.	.	TGCAGCGTAGAAAGCACAGGGTCAACTAATGAAAAACTGTTTTTT	CSVESTGSTNEKLFF
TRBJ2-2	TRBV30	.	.	TGTGCCTGGAAAAAGTTAAACACCGGGGAGCTGTTTTTT	CAWKKLNTGELFF
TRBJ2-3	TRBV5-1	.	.	TGCGCCAGCAGTGAGGTTGGTAGCGGAACAGATACGCAGTATTTT	CASSEVGSGTDTQYF
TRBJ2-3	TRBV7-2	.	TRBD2	TGTGCCAGCAAAACTAGCGGGTACACAGATACGCAGTATTTT	CASKTSGYTDTQYF
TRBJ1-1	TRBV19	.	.	TGTGCCAGTAGTATAGGGGCGCTGGGGGTTGAAGCTTTCTTT	CASSIGALGVEAFF
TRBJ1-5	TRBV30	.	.	TGTGCCTGGAGTGTATACGGACTTTATAGCAATCAGCCCCAGCATTTT	CAWSVYGLYSNQPQHF
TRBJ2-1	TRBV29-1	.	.	TGCAGCGTTGAAGATGCAGCAGTCTACAATGAGCAGTTCTTC	CSVEDAAVYNEQFF
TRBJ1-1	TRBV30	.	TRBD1	TGTGCCTGGACCGGGACAGGGCTCTCTGAAGCTTTCTTT	CAWTGTGLSEAFF
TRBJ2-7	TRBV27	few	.	TGTGCCAGCAGTTACTTACAGGCGGTCGACGAGCAGTACTTC	CASSYLQAVDEQYF
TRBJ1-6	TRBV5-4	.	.	TGTGCCAGCAGCTTGGGGGGTGCCTATAATTCACCCCTCCACTTT	CASSLGGAYNSPLHF
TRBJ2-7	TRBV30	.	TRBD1	TGTGCCTGGACACCGGGACAGAGAACCTACGAGCAGTACTTC	CAWTPGQRTYEQYF
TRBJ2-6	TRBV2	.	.	TGTGCTATCAGTAGCTCTGGGGCCAACGTCCTGACTTTC	CAISSSGANVLTF
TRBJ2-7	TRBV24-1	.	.	TGTGCCACCAGTGATGAAGGTGGGGTAGGTTCCTACGAGCAGTACTTC	CATSDEGGVGSYEQYF
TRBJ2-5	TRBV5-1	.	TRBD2	TGCGCCAGCGGGGCTAGCGGGACCCAAGAGACCCAGTACTTC	CASGASGTQETQYF
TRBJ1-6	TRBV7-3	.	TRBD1	TGTGCCAGCAGCTTAACCGGGACAGGGGGCTCCCTCGGGGGTTCACCCCTCCACTTT	CASSLTGTGGSLGGSPLHF
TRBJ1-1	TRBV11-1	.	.	TGTGCCAGCAGCTTACGGGGTTACACTGAAGCTTTCTTT	CASSLRGYTEAFF
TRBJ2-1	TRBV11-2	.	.	TGTGCCAGCAGCTTAGATGGCCTAGCGATCAATGAGCAGTTCTTC	CASSLDGLAINEQFF
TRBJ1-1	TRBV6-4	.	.	TGTGCCAGCAGTGGGACTCACGGCACTGAAGCTTTCTTT	CASSGTHGTEAFF
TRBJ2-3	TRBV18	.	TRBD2	TGTGCCAGCTCACCAAACGGGAGGGCCATTCAAGATACGCAGTATTTT	CASSPNGRAIQDTQYF
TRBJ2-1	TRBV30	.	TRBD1	TGTGCCTGGAGTGATACACAGGGGGATCAGGAGCAGTTCTTC	CAWSDTQGDQEQFF
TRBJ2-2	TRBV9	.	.	TGTGCCAGCAGCGTTCTAGGGAGTGGCGGGGAGCTGTTTTTT	CASSVLGSGGELFF
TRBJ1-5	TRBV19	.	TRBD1	TGTGCCAGTACCCTGGGTGCAGGGGGCGCCCAGCCCCAGCATTTT	CASTLGAGGAQPQHF
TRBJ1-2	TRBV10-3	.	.	TGTGCCATCAGTGGAGGACAGCGGGATAACTATGGCTACACCTTC	CAISGGQRDNYGYTF
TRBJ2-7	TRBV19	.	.	TGTGCCAGTAGTATTAATCGGGAGTCGTACGAGCAGTACTTC	CASSINRESYEQYF
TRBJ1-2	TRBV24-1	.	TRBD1	TGTGCCACCCAACAGGGGTTTGGGAGTAACTATGGCTACACCTTC	CATQQGFGSNYGYTF
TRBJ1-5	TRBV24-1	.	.	TGTGCCACCAGTGAGTCGTCCGGGGCCAGCAATCAGCCCCAGCATTTT	CATSESSGASNQPQHF